These 24 T cell receptor beta chains came from one sample sequenced in a study of beta chain features in type 1 diabetes listed by TCRdb under 2018. Libraries came from the immunoSEQ multiplex PCR assay. The High Capacity cDNA Reverse Transcription Kit was used to reverse transcribe all of the isolated RNA, meaning that expressed TCRB transcripts were what got sequenced. Not all clones reach the TCRdb copy of this immuneACCESS table, which keeps in-frame sequences only. Checked studies attribute under half of the gap to unresolved V genes and leave the rest unexplained. For this sample there are roughly 450,000 clones; roughly an eighth appear just once. The ten largest clones represent roughly 0.046% of the sample. Sequenced material: naive CD4+ T cells from blood. The sample's cell subset or site, from its label and the paper: true naive CD4+ T cells. These receptors were collected from a woman younger than 30 in good health.

The chain couples TRBV7-9 to TRBJ2-5; 7 nucleotides align to TRBD2. V dropped 5 bases and J dropped 4; count of bases not matched to a gene: 7. Germline V gives CDR1 SEHNR, CDR2 FQNEAQ (reference sequence). The CDR3 spans 14 residues. CDR3 sequence: CASSPGSSGETQYF. CDR3 DNA: TGTGCCAGCAGCCCTGGGTCTAGCGGAGAGACCCAGTACTTC.

The V gene is TRBV9, the J gene TRBJ1-1, with D possibly being TRBD1 (5 bases). Germline CDR1 SGDLS, CDR2 YYNGEE. V lost 5 bases and J lost 6, with 11 bases in between. This CDR3 spans 12 amino acids. This CDR3 is CASSATGAEAFF. The CDR3 region has the DNA TGTGCCAGCAGTGCAACGGGGGCTGAAGCTTTCTTT.

The table lists this clone with a few counts. This chain uses TRBV5-1 with TRBJ2-1; 7 bases match TRBD1. The CDR3 contains 14 residues. V trimming: 2 bases; J trimming: 4 bases; junction bases outside the gene matches: 3. Germline V gives CDR1 SGHRS, CDR2 YFSETQ. The CDR3 reads CASSLGQEYNEQFF. The CDR3 DNA is TGCGCCAGCAGCTTAGGACAGGAATACAATGAGCAGTTCTTC.

This clone was seen only a few times. The chain recombines TRBV2 with TRBJ1-2, with a possible D match to TRBD1 (6 bases). Germline V gene data show CDR1 as SNHLY and CDR2 as FYNNEI. Trimming shortened V by 6 bases and J by 0 bases, and 11 bases separated the two germline ends. This CDR3 comprises 14 residues. The DNA for the CDR3 is TGTGCCAGCAGGTACAGGGAGGCTAACTATGGCTACACCTTC. It specifies CASRYREANYGYTF. Full variable domain (rest looked up from reference TRBV2 and TRBJ1-2): EPEVTQTPSHQVTQMGQEVILRCVPISNHLYFYWYRQILGQKVEFLVSFYNNEISEKSEIFDDQFSVERPDGSNFTLKIRSTKLEDSAMYFCASRYREANYGYTFGSGTRLTVV.

V is TRBV18 and J is TRBJ1-1; D gene unclear. The V end lost 5 bases, the J end lost 3 bases, and 7 bases lay between the germline ends. This CDR3 has 12 residues. Germline values: CDR1 KGHSH, CDR2 LQKENI. DNA for the CDR3: TGTGCCAGCTCAACCGGGGACACTGAAGCTTTCTTT. It codes for CASSTGDTEAFF.

The rearrangement links TRBV7-2 to TRBJ2-5; 9 bases agree with TRBD2. The CDR3 is 14 amino acids. The germline CDR1 and CDR2 sequences are SGHTA and FQGNSA. V lost 5 bases, J lost 3 bases, and 4 bases stayed unmatched. Written as DNA, the CDR3 is TGTGCCAGCAGCCTTCGGACTAGCGAAGAGACCCAGTACTTC. It yields the protein CASSLRTSEETQYF. Together with reference TRBV7-2 and TRBJ2-5, the CDR3 gives the full variable domain: GAGVSQSPSNKVTEKGKDVELRCDPISGHTALYWYRQSLGQGLEFLIYFQGNSAPDKSGLPSDRFSAERTGGSVSTLTIQRTQQEDSAVYLCASSLRTSEETQYFGPGTRLLVL.

This clone appeared a few times. The chain couples TRBV18 to TRBJ1-4; 7 bases agree with TRBD1. Per the germline V gene, CDR1 is KGHSH and CDR2 is LQKENI. J gave up 4 bases and V 6 bases, and 8 bases lay outside the gene matches. The CDR3 has 15 amino acids. CDR3 bases: TGTGCCAGCTCGCCGTGGACAGGCGTTAATGAAAAACTGTTTTTT. This sequence encodes CASSPWTGVNEKLFF.

This clone was observed a few times. This chain connects TRBV7-8 to TRBJ2-5, with a weak D call TRBD1 (5 bases). Germline CDR1 SGHVS, CDR2 FQNEAQ. Trimming removed 8 bases at V and 2 bases at J, with 12 bases between. This CDR3 is built from 13 residues. CDR3 in DNA: TGTGCCAGCGGAACAGGCCCACAAGAGACCCAGTACTTC. Translating it yields CASGTGPQETQYF.

This clone has more than one count but fewer than ten. The chain links TRBV6-6 to TRBJ2-7; D not resolved. The V end was cut by 0 bases, the J end by 5 bases, with 11 bases between. This CDR3 spans 14 amino acids. Germline loops: CDR1 MNHNY, CDR2 SVGAGI (reference sequence). The CDR3 sequence is CASSYSVSLDEQYV. In DNA form, the CDR3 reads TGTGCCAGCAGTTACTCTGTGAGTTTGGACGAGCAGTACGTC.

V and J are TRBV15 and TRBJ2-3, with 12 bases that match TRBD2. Per the germline V gene, CDR1 is LNHNV and CDR2 is YYDKDF (reference sequence). The junction had 11 bases not matched to a gene; V was cut back by 0 bases and J by 7 bases. There are 18 residues in the CDR3. The CDR3 DNA sequence: TGTGCCACCAGCAGAGATCCGACGACTAGCGGGAGTTTTAATACGCAGTATTTT. Translating gives CATSRDPTTSGSFNTQYF. The whole variable domain, filled in from reference TRBV15 and TRBJ2-3, reads DAMVIQNPRYQVTQFGKPVTLSCSQTLNHNVMYWYQQKSSQAPKLLFHYYDKDFNNEADTPDNFQSRRPNTSFCFLDIRSPGLGDTAMYLCATSRDPTTSGSFNTQYFGPGTRLTVL.

There are a few counts of this clone. The rearrangement uses TRBV14 and TRBJ2-1, with 7 positions matching TRBD2. CDR1 and CDR2 from the germline V gene are SGHDN and FVKESK. This CDR3 is 16 amino acids long. V was clipped by 1 base and J by 9 bases; unmatched bases: 12. The CDR3 DNA reads as TGTGCCAGCAGCCAAGTTGGCCTTGGCGGGGGTTCTGAGCAGTTCTTC. Amino acids: CASSQVGLGGGSEQFF.

The chain carries TRBV7-9 and TRBJ1-4; 10 nucleotides agree with TRBD1. The CDR3 has 14 residues. From germline, CDR1 is SEHNR and CDR2 FQNEAQ (reference sequence). The J segment lost 7 bases and the V segment lost 4 bases, leaving 3 bases of the junction unmatched. Here the CDR3 DNA reads TGTGCCAGCAGCTCGTGGGACAGGGGTGAAAAACTGTTTTTT. Translated, it gives CASSSWDRGEKLFF.

This clone showed up just a few times. The chain couples TRBV4-2 to TRBJ1-1; D is possibly TRBD1 (6 bases). The CDR3 is made up of 13 amino acids. The V end was cut by 5 bases, the J end by 2 bases, with 9 bases between. From germline, CDR1 is LGHNA and CDR2 YNFKEQ. CDR3 sequence: CASSIGGNTEAFF. The CDR3 DNA reads TGTGCCAGCAGCATAGGGGGAAACACTGAAGCTTTCTTT.

This chain joins TRBV19 and TRBJ2-1; possible D gene TRBD2, 5 bases. The length of the CDR3 is 15 residues. V lost 0 bases, J lost 10 bases, and 16 bases lay in between. Looked up from germline, CDR1 is LNHDA and CDR2 is SQIVND (reference sequence). CDR3 in amino acids: CASSIDRARAQEQFF. DNA for the CDR3: TGTGCCAGTAGTATAGATAGGGCGCGGGCTCAGGAGCAGTTCTTC.

The chain employs TRBV18 and TRBJ2-7, with 10 bases matching TRBD1. CDR1 is KGHSH and CDR2 is LQKENI in the germline V gene. After removal of 3 bases from V and 6 bases from J, the junction contained 5 bases not matched to a gene. The CDR3 length is 14 residues. The CDR3 is CASSPGTGVGEQYV. CDR3 nucleotide sequence: TGTGCCAGCTCACCGGGGACAGGGGTGGGCGAGCAGTACGTC.

The genes are TRBV29-1 and TRBJ1-1, with D possibly matching TRBD1 (5 bases). Trimming left V 6 bases short and J 4 bases short, with 24 bases between. Germline V gene sequence: CDR1 SQVTM, CDR2 ANQGSEA. The CDR3 is made up of 16 amino acids. The CDR3 protein is CSVVGAGSIYRTEAFF. CDR3 sequence (DNA): TGCAGCGTCGTAGGGGCAGGGTCGATCTATCGCACTGAAGCTTTCTTT.

The chain couples TRBV7-2 to TRBJ2-4; perhaps TRBD1 as D (7 bases). The germline gives CDR1 SGHTA, CDR2 FQGNSA. The V gene lost 5 bases and the J gene lost 3 bases, with 17 bases spanning the gap. This CDR3 comprises 16 residues. Written as DNA, the CDR3 is TGTGCCAGCAGCCAGGGGGGCGTCCTTGGCAAAAACATTCAGTACTTC. Its translation: CASSQGGVLGKNIQYF.

The J gene is TRBJ1-2, the V gene TRBV7-9; a weak D match, TRBD1 (6 bases). The germline CDR1 and CDR2 sequences are SEHNR and FQNEAQ (reference sequence). The CDR3 runs 13 residues. Trimming shortened V by 6 bases and J by 4 bases, and 12 bases separated the two germline ends. CDR3 amino acids: CASSNGTPYGYTF. CDR3 in DNA: TGTGCCAGCAGTAACGGGACACCCTATGGCTACACCTTC.

For this clone: A clone one base away is much larger, so this may be a read error. The rearrangement links TRBV11-1 to TRBJ2-7; no clear D gene. The CDR3 is 11 residues long. Trimming pared 4 bases from V and 0 bases from J, leaving 1 base between. CDR1 is SGHAT and CDR2 is FQDESV in the germline V gene (reference sequence). The CDR3 sequence is CASSSSYEQYV. The CDR3 DNA is TGTGCCAGCAGCTCCTCCTACGAGCAGTACGTC.

The chain recombines TRBV7-2 with TRBJ2-5; D is perhaps TRBD1 or TRBD2 (5 bases each). V gave up 0 bases and J gave up 3 bases, with 8 bases separating them. Germline values: CDR1 SGHTA, CDR2 FQGNSA. The CDR3 is made up of 14 amino acids. The CDR3 is CASSLAGEKETQYF. The CDR3 DNA reads TGTGCCAGCAGCTTAGCGGGGGAGAAAGAGACCCAGTACTTC.

The V call is TRBV14, the J call TRBJ1-5, with a tentative D call TRBD1 (5 bases). The CDR3 consists of 14 residues. V gave up 6 bases and J gave up 3 bases, with 12 bases separating them. Germline CDR1 SGHDN, CDR2 FVKESK. The CDR3 DNA reads TGTGCCAGCAGTCCTCAGGGAGTCAATCAGCCCCAGCATTTT. Encoded protein: CASSPQGVNQPQHF.

CDR3 coding DNA: TGTGCCAGCAATGCCTATGGCTACACCTTC. This codes for CASNAYGYTF. The chain uses TRBV6-1 and TRBJ1-2, with D unresolved. The CDR3 totals 10 residues. Germline loops: CDR1 MNHNS, CDR2 SASEGT. V dropped 7 bases and J dropped 4 bases, with 4 bases sitting between them.

This clone was recorded a few times. This chain connects TRBV5-4 to TRBJ1-2; TRBD1 agrees at 8 bases. This CDR3 comprises 13 residues. V lost 10 bases, J lost 2 bases, and 7 bases stayed unmatched. CDR1 SGHNT and CDR2 YYREEE come from the germline V gene (reference sequence). CDR3 amino acids: CAARTGQNYGYTF. The CDR3 DNA follows: TGTGCCGCAAGGACAGGGCAAAACTATGGCTACACCTTC.

This clone has a handful of counts. The chain links TRBV29-1 to TRBJ1-1; unclear D gene. Germline V gene data show CDR1 as SQVTM and CDR2 as ANQGSEA. Trimming shortened V by 2 bases and J by 0 bases, and 7 bases separated the two germline ends. The CDR3 has 13 residues. CDR3: CSVEMYLNTEAFF. CDR3 coding DNA: TGCAGCGTTGAAATGTACCTGAACACTGAAGCTTTCTTT.